This T cell receptor beta chain was sequenced in a study of control samples from healthy donors and cancer patients. The germline gives CDR1 SEHNR, CDR2 FQNEAQ (reference sequence). The CDR3 runs to 13 residues. Trimming left V 4 bases short and J 8 bases short, with 9 bases between. This table comes from immunoSEQ multiplex PCR, and its TCRdb copy is limited to in-frame clones, with some not included. The sample lists around 68,000 clones; about four fifths were seen once. The rearrangement uses TRBV7-9 and TRBJ1-6, with D perhaps TRBD1 (5 bases). The clonotype originates from a woman in her forties or fifties with lung cancer. Sequenced input: PBMCs. The CDR3 DNA reads as TGTGCCAGCAGCTCCAGGGTTGATTCACCCCTCCACTTT. Amino acid sequence: CASSSRVDSPLHF.